The rows below give T cell receptor beta chains drawn from one sample of a study of blood T cell repertoires in COVID-19. Here immunoSEQ multiplex PCR was the method, and the copy in TCRdb shows in-frame clones only, minus some. Among about 80,000 clones listed, roughly four fifths were seen once. What was sequenced was peripheral blood. These receptors were collected from a man aged 55 to 70 with acute or convalescent COVID-19. CDR3s include the opening cysteine and the closing phenylalanine or tryptophan. The D gene is left open where the match is weak. The size field is filled for only some rows; it gives once, few, many or a size class.

TRBV7-2	TRBD1	TRBJ2-3	.	TGTGCCAGCAGCTTTGGGACAGGACAGTATTTT	CASSFGTGQYF
TRBV12-3/TRBV12-4	.	TRBJ1-2	.	TGTGCCAGCAGTTTACGACAGAACTATGGCTACACCTTC	CASSLRQNYGYTF
TRBV21-1	.	TRBJ1-1	.	TGTGCCAGCAGCACTACAGGGGGCGAAGCTTTCTTT	CASSTTGGEAFF
TRBV3-1/TRBV3-2	TRBD2	TRBJ2-7	.	TGTGCCAGCAGCCAAGAGGGGGCGGGAGGGTCGTTCGAGCAGTACTTC	CASSQEGAGGSFEQYF
TRBV5-1	.	TRBJ2-1	.	TGCGCCAGCAGCTTGGACACGGGGAGTGGCAATGAGCAGTTCTTC	CASSLDTGSGNEQFF
TRBV6-1	TRBD1	TRBJ1-6	.	TGTGCCAGCAGTGACCCGAGGACAGGGGGTAATTCACCCCTCCACTTT	CASSDPRTGGNSPLHF
TRBV12-5	.	TRBJ1-1	.	TGTGCTAGTGGTTTGGGGCCCTATGGGGTAGGGGAAACTGAAGCTTTCTTT	CASGLGPYGVGETEAFF
TRBV4-2	.	TRBJ1-1	.	TGTGCCAGCAGCCAAGAGGGGGGGAACACTGAAGCTTTCTTT	CASSQEGGNTEAFF
TRBV4-1	TRBD2	TRBJ2-3	.	TGCGCCAGCAGCCTGGCCGCTAGCGGGGACACAGATACGCAGTATTTT	CASSLAASGDTDTQYF
TRBV19	.	TRBJ1-1	.	TGTGCCAGTAGTTACAGGGCCACTGAAGCTTTCTTT	CASSYRATEAFF
TRBV7-2	TRBD2	TRBJ2-7	.	TGTGCCAGCAGCTTAGTGATAGCGGGGGGTTACGAGCAGTACTTC	CASSLVIAGGYEQYF
TRBV29-1	.	TRBJ2-5	.	TGCAGCGTCGCTACCTCGGGGGGCAACCAAGAGACCCAGTACTTC	CSVATSGGNQETQYF
TRBV3-1/TRBV3-2	.	TRBJ1-2	.	TGTGCCAGCAGCCATACCGGGACAACCCCACGGGGAGGCTACACCTTC	CASSHTGTTPRGGYTF
TRBV3-1/TRBV3-2	TRBD1	TRBJ2-3	.	TGTGCCAGCAGCCAACCCGCAGGGGGCGGCGCAGATACGCAGTATTTT	CASSQPAGGGADTQYF
TRBV7-2	TRBD1	TRBJ1-5	.	TGTGCCAGCAGCACGCAGGGGGCAAGCAATCAGCCCCAGCATTTT	CASSTQGASNQPQHF
TRBV4-3	.	TRBJ2-5	.	TGCGCCAGCAGCCAGACTAGTGTGGGGACCCAGTACTTC	CASSQTSVGTQYF
TRBV5-8	.	TRBJ1-4	.	TGTGCCAGCAGCTTTGCGGGGACCGCGAATGAAAAACTGTTTTTT	CASSFAGTANEKLFF
TRBV11-1	.	TRBJ1-1	.	TGTGCCAGCAGCTTAAGACCGGGGGACACTGAAGCTTTCTTT	CASSLRPGDTEAFF
TRBV7-2	TRBD1	TRBJ1-3	once	TGTGCCAGCAGCCCAATTGACAGGGGGAGAAACACCATATATTTT	CASSPIDRGRNTIYF
TRBV7-2	TRBD1	TRBJ1-6	.	TGTGCCAGCAGCTTAGTCGGGACAGAAAATTCACCCCTCCACTTT	CASSLVGTENSPLHF
TRBV6-5	.	TRBJ1-4	.	TGTGCCAGCAGTCGACGGGAGGGTGAAAAACTGTTTTTT	CASSRREGEKLFF
TRBV6-1	.	TRBJ2-1	.	TGTGCCAGCAGGTCCAGGGGTTACAATGAGCAGTTCTTC	CASRSRGYNEQFF
TRBV19	.	TRBJ1-6	.	TGTGCCAGTAGTACCCAAAAAGGCGGCAGGGTAGGATCACCCCTCCACTTT	CASSTQKGGRVGSPLHF
TRBV30	.	TRBJ1-5	.	TGTGCCTGGGGTTCCGCAGATCAGCCCCAGCATTTT	CAWGSADQPQHF
TRBV28	.	TRBJ2-5	.	TGTGCCAGCACCTCAGGGAACCAAGAGACCCAGTACTTC	CASTSGNQETQYF
TRBV7-7	TRBD2	TRBJ2-2	.	TGTGCTAGCAGCTTAGACCCGAGCGGGAGAGCGAACACCGGGGAGCTGTTTTTT	CASSLDPSGRANTGELFF
TRBV18	.	TRBJ1-1	.	TGTGCCAGCTCGTCGGGGGAGAACACTGAAGCTTTCTTT	CASSSGENTEAFF
TRBV7-9	.	TRBJ2-3	.	TGTGCCACACCTCAGGTGGGTAACCCTCCGTATTTT	CATPQVGNPPYF